This T cell receptor beta chain was retrieved from a study of shared clonotypes between healthy human individuals. Study in general: The cohort had two women and a few men, ages 18 to 49. General study results and limits: Estimated richness was generally greater in naive than memory subsets.

The CDR3 consists of 17 residues. Trimming removed 0 bases from V and 0 bases from J, with 13 bases in between. Germline V gene sequence: CDR1 SGHKS, CDR2 YYEKEE (reference sequence). The deep-level immunoSEQ assay was used. Replicate PCRs for sorted subsets used roughly 200 ng DNA; this equaled 25,000 to 30,000 T cell genomes. Profiling relied on immunoSEQ multiplex PCR, and the TCRdb table lists in-frame clones only, not all of them. This table holds 2 million to 3 million clones, over 85% found once. In regard to this clone: Its target is unknown.

The rearrangement links TRBV5-5 to TRBJ1-3, with D possibly matching TRBD1 (6 bases). This receptor was obtained from a man younger than 35 in good health. Some clones in this sample may be carry-over from other donors' samples. Sequencing used naive CD4+ T cells from PBMCs. The subset: CD45RA+ positively selected. For the CDR3, the DNA is TGTGCCAGCAGCTTGGCGGGGGGCACGACCTCTGGAAACACCATATATTTT. Residues: CASSLAGGTTSGNTIYF.